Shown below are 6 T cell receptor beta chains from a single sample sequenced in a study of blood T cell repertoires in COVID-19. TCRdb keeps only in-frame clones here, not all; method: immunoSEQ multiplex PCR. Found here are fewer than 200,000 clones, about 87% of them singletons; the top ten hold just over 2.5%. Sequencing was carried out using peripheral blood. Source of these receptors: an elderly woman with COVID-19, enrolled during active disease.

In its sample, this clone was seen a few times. The chain's CDR3 is CASSPGAYGYTF. CDR3 coding DNA: TGTGCCAGCAGCCCCGGAGCCTATGGCTACACCTTC. The rearrangement links TRBV7-2 to TRBJ1-2; D unresolved. The CDR3 runs 12 residues. Germline V gives CDR1 SGHTA, CDR2 FQGNSA. Trimming removed 5 bases from V and 4 bases from J, with 8 bases in between.

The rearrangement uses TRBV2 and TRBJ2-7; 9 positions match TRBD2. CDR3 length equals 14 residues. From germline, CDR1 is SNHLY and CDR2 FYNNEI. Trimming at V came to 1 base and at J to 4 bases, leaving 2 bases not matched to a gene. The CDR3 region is CASSEVTSGYEQYF. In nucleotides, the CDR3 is TGTGCCAGCAGTGAAGTGACTAGCGGTTACGAGCAGTACTTC.

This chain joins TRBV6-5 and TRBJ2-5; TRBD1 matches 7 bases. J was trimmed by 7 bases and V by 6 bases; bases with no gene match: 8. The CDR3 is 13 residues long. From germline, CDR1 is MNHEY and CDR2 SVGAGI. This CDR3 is CASRTGQVGTQYF. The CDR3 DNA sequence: TGTGCCAGCAGGACAGGGCAAGTTGGGACCCAGTACTTC.

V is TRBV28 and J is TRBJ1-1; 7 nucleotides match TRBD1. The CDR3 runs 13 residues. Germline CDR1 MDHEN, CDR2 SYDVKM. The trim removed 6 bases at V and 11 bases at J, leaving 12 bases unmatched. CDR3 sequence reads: CASSPYSRGEAFF. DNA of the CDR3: TGTGCCAGCAGCCCATACTCCAGGGGGGAGGCTTTCTTT.

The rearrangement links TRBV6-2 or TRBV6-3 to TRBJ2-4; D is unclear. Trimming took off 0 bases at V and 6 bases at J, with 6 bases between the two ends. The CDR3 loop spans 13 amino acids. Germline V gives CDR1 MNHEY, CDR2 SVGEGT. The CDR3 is CASSYSERNIQYF. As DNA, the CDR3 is TGTGCCAGCAGTTACTCGGAGAGAAACATTCAGTACTTC.

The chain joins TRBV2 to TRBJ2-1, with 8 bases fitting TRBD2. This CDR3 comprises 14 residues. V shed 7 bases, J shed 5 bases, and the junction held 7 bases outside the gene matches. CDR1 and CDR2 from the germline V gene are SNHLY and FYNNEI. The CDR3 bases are TGTGCCAGCAAAAGAGCGGGAGTTAACAATGAGCAGTTCTTC. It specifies CASKRAGVNNEQFF.